This T cell receptor beta chain was obtained from a study of Ad26.COV2.S vaccination and SARS-CoV-2 variants. The wider study: Donor was assigned to the Ad26.COV2.S arm of trial COV1001.

General study findings and limits: In vaccinated individuals, spike-specific CD8+ and CD4+ T cell responses reportedly displayed substantial breadth. Breadth and depth estimates from TCRs may understate total T cell responses.

A remark on this clone: What it binds is unknown.

The germline CDR1 and CDR2 sequences are LGHNT and FRNRAP. This CDR3 contains 17 residues. Trimming took off 0 bases at V and 3 bases at J, with 14 bases between the two ends. Only in-frame clones appear in the TCRdb table, and some are missing; sequencing was by immunoSEQ multiplex PCR. Of approximately 250,000 clones in the sample, about 83% were seen once. Treatment in this sample: roughly 20 received Ad26.COV2.S at low or high dose, single or two shots; a few received placebo; per-sample allocation not given. Sampling took place 63 days after the first vaccine or placebo injection. The chain employs TRBV12-5 and TRBJ2-2; D not certain. The sequences come from peripheral blood, collected in a trial of Ad26.COV2.S vaccine versus placebo. This TCR derives from a person between 18 and 65 years old who received the Ad26.COV2.S COVID-19 vaccine or a placebo. The CDR3, as DNA: TGTGCTAGTGGTTTGGTAATAGGCAGGTCGGACACCGGGGAGCTGTTTTTT. Its protein product is CASGLVIGRSDTGELFF.